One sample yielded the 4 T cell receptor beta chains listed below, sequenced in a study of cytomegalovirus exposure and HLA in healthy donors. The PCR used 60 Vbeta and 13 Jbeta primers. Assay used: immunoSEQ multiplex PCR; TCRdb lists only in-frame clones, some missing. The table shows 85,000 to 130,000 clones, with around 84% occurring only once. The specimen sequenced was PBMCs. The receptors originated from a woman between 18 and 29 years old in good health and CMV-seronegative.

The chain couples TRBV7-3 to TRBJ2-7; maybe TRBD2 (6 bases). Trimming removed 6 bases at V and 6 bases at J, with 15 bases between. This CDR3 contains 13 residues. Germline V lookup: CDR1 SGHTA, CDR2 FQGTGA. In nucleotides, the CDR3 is TGTGCCAGCAGTACTAGGGTGGGGGGCGAGCAGTACTTC. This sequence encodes CASSTRVGGEQYF.

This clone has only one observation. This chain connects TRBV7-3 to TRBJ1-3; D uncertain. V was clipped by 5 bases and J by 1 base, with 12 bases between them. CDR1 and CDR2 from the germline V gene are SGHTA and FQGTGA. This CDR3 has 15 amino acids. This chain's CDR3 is CASSPGGPSGNTIYF. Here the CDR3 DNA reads TGTGCCAGCAGCCCCGGCGGGCCTTCTGGAAACACCATATATTTT.

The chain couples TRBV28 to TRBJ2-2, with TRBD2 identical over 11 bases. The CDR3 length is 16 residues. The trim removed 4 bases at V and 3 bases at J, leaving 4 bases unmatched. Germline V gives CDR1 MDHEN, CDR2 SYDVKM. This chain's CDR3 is CASSSGTSGHTGELFF. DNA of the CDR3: TGTGCCAGCAGTTCCGGGACTAGCGGTCACACCGGGGAGCTGTTTTTT.

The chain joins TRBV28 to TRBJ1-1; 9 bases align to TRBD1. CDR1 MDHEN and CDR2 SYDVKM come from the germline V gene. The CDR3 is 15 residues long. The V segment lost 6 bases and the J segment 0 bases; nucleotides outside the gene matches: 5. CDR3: CASRPGQGVNTEAFF. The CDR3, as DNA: TGTGCCAGCAGACCGGGACAGGGAGTGAACACTGAAGCTTTCTTT.